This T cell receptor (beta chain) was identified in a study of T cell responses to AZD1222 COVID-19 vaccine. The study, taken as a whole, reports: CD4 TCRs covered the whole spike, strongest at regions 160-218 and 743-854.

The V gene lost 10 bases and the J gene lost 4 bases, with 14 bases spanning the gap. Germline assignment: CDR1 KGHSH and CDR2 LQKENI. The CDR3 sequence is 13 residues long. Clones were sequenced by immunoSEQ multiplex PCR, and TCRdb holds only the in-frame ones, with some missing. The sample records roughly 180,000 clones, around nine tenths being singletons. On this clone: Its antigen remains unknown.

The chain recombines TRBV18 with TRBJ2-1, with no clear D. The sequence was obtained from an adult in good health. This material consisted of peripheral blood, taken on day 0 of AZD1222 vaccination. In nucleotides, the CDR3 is TGTGCCACCGCGAAAGGAGCGTACAATGAGCAGTTCTTC. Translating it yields CATAKGAYNEQFF.